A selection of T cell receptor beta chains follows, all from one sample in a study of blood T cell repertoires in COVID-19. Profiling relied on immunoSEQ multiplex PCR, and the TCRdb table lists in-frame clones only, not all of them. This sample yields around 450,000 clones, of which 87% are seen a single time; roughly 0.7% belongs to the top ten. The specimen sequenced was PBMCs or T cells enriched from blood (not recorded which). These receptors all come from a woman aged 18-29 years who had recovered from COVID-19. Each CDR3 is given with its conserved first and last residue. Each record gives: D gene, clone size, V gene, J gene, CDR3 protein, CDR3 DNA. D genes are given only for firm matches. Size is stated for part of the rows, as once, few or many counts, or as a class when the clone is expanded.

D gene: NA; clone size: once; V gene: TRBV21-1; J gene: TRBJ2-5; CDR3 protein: CASSKADMMKETQYF; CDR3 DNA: TGTGCCAGCAGCAAAGCGGACATGATGAAAGAGACCCAGTACTTC
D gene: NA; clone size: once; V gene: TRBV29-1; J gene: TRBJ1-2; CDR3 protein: CSVVDRNYGYTF; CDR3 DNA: TGCAGCGTTGTCGACAGGAACTATGGCTACACCTTC
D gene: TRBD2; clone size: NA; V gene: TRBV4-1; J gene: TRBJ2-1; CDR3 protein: CASSQGLAGAPSYNEQFF; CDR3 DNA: TGCGCCAGCAGCCAAGGACTAGCGGGCGCCCCGTCCTACAATGAGCAGTTCTTC
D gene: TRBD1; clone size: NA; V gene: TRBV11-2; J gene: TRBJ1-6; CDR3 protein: CASSPTGQGGSPLHF; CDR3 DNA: TGTGCCAGCAGCCCCACCGGGCAGGGGGGTTCACCCCTCCACTTT
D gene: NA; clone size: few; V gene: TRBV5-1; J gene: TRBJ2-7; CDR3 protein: CASSPGTGAGEQYF; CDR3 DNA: TGCGCCAGCAGCCCGGGGACTGGGGCGGGCGAGCAGTACTTC
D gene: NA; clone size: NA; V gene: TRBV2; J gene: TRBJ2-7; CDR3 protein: CASSSLGEDEQYF; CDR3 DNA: TGTGCCAGCAGTTCTTTAGGGGAGGACGAGCAGTACTTC
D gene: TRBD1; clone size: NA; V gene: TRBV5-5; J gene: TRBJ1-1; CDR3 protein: CASSRTGEAFF; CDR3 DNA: TGTGCCAGCAGCCGGACAGGGGAGGCTTTCTTT
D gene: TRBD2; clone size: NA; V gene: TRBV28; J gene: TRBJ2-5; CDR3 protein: CASSLLFGGGKTQYF; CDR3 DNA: TGTGCCAGCAGTTTACTCTTCGGCGGGGGGAAGACCCAGTACTTC
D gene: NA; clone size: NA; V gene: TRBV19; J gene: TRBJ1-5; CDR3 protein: CASSSGIYSNQPQHF; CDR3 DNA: TGTGCCAGTAGTTCGGGGATTTATAGCAATCAGCCCCAGCATTTT
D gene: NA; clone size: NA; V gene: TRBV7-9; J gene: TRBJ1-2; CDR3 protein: CASSFNSNYGYTF; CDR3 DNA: TGTGCCAGCAGCTTTAACAGTAACTATGGCTACACCTTC
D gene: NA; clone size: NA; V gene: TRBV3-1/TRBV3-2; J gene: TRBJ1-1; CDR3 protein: CASSQDVLSGDDTEAFF; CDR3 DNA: TGTGCCAGCAGCCAAGACGTTTTATCCGGGGATGACACTGAAGCTTTCTTT
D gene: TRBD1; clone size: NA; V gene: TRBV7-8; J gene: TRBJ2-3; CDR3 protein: CASSLRTGGGDTQYF; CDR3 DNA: TGTGCCAGCAGCTTACGGACAGGGGGCGGAGATACGCAGTATTTT
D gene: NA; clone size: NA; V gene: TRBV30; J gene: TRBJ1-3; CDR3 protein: CAWKLGPSSGNTIYF; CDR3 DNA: TGTGCCTGGAAACTAGGGCCTTCCTCTGGAAACACCATATATTTT
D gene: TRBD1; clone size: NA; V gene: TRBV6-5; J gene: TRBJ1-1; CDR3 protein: CASSLTGRNEAFF; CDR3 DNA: TGTGCCAGCAGCCTGACAGGGCGGAATGAAGCTTTCTTT